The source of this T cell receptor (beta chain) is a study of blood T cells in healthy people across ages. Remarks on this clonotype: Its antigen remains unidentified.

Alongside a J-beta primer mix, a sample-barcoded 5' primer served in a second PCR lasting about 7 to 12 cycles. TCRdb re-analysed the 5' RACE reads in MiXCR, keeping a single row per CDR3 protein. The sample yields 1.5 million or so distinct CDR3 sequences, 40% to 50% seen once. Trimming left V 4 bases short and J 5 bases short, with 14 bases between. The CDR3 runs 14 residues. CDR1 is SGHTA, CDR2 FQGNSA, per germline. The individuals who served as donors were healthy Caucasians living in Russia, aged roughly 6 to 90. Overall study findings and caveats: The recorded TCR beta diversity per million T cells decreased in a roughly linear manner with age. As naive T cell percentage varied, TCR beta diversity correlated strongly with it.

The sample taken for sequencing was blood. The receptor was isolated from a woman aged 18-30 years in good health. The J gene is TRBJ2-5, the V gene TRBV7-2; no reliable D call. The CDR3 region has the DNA TGTGCCAGCAGCTCCCCTGTGGTCGCGGAGACCCAGTACTTC. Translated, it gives CASSSPVVAETQYF.